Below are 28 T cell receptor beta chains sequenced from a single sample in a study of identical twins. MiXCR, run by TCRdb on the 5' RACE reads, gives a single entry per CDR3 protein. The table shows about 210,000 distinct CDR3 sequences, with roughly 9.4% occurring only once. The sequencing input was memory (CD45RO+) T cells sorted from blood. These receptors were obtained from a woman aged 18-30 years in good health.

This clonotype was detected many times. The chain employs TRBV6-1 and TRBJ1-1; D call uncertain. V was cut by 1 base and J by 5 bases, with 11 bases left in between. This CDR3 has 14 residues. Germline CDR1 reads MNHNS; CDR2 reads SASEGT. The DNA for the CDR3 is TGTGCCAGCAGTGAAGTTGAGGAGAATACTGAAGCTTTCTTT. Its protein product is CASSEVEENTEAFF.

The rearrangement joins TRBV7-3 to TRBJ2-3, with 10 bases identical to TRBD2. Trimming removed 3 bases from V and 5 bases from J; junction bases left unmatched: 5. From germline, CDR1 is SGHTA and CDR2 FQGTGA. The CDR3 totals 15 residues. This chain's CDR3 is CASSFQRGGVDTQYF. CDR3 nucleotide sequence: TGTGCCAGCAGCTTCCAGCGGGGGGGTGTAGATACGCAGTATTTT.

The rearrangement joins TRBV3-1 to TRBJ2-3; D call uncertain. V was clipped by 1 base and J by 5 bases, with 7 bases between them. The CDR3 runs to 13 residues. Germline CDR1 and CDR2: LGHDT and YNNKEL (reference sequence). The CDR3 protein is CASSQGPLDTQYF. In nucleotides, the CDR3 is TGTGCCAGCAGCCAAGGTCCCCTAGATACGCAGTATTTT.

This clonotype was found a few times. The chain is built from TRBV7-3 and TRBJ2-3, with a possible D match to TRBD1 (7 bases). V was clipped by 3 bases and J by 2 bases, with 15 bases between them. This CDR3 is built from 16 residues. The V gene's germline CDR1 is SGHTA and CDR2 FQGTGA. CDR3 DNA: TGTGCCAGCAGCTTGGGTCAGGGGGGCCTCACAGATACGCAGTATTTT. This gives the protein CASSLGQGGLTDTQYF.

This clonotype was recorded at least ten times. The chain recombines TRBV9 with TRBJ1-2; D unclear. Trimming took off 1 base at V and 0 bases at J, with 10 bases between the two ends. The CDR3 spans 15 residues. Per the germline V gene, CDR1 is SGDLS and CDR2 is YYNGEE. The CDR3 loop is CASSVRGGSNYGYTF. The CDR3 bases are TGTGCCAGCAGCGTACGGGGAGGGTCTAACTATGGCTACACCTTC. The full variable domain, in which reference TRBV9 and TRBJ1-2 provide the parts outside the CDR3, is DSGVTQTPKHLITATGQRVTLRCSPRSGDLSVYWYQQSLDQGLQFLIQYYNGEERAKGNILERFSAQQFPDLHSELNLSSLELGDSALYFCASSVRGGSNYGYTFGSGTRLTVV.

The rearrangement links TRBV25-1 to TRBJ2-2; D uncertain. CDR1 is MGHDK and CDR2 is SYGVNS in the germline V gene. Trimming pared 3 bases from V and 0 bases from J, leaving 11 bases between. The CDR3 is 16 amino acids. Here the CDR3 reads CASSDSGKSNTGELFF. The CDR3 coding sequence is TGTGCCAGCAGTGATTCTGGCAAATCGAACACCGGGGAGCTGTTTTTT. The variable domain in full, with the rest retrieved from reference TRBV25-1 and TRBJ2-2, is EADIYQTPRYLVIGTGKKITLECSQTMGHDKMYWYQQDPGMELHLIHYSYGVNSTEKGDLSSESTVSRIRTEHFPLTLESARPSHTSQYLCASSDSGKSNTGELFFGEGSRLTVL.

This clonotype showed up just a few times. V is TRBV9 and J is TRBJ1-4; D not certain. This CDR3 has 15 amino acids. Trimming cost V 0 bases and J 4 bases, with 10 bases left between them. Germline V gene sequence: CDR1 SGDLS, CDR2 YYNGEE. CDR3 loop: CASSVGRTVNEKLFF. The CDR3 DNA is TGTGCCAGCAGCGTAGGTCGGACCGTTAATGAAAAACTGTTTTTT.

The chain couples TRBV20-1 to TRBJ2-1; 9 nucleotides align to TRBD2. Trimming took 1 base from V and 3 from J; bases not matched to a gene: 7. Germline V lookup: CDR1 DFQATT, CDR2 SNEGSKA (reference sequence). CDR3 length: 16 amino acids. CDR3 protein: CSARAHSSGNYNEQFF. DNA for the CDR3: TGCAGTGCTAGAGCCCATTCTAGCGGGAACTACAATGAGCAGTTCTTC.

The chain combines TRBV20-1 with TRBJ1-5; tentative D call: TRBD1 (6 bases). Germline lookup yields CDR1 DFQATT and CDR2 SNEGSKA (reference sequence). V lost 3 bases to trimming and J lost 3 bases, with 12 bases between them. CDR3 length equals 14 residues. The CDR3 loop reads CSARDSGANQPQHF. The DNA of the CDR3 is TGCAGTGCTAGGGACAGTGGGGCCAATCAGCCCCAGCATTTT.

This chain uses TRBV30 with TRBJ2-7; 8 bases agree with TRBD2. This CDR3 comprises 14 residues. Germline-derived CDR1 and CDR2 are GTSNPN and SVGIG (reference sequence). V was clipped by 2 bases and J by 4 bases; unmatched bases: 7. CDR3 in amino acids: CAWSREAGAYEQYF. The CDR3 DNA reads TGTGCCTGGAGTCGGGAAGCGGGGGCTTACGAGCAGTACTTC.

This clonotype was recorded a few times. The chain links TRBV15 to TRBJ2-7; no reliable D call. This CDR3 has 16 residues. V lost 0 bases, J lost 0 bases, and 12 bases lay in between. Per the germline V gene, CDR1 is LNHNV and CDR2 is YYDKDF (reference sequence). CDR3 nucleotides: TGTGCCACCAGCAGAGATCTTCTATCGAGCTCCTACGAGCAGTACTTC. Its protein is CATSRDLLSSSYEQYF.

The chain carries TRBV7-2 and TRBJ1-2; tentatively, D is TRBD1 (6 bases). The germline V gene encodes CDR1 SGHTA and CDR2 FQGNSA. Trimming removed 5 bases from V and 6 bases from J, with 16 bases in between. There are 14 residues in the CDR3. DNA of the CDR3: TGTGCCAGCAGCCTACTTACAGGGTACGATGGCTACACCTTC. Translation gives CASSLLTGYDGYTF.

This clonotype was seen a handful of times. This CDR3 is CASSQAGGEQFF. The CDR3 nucleotides read TGTGCCAGCAGCCAAGCGGGAGGTGAGCAGTTCTTC. This chain uses TRBV3-1 with TRBJ2-1; TRBD2 matches 7 bases. The CDR3 has 12 residues. The V gene's germline CDR1 is LGHDT and CDR2 YNNKEL (reference sequence). V shed 1 base, J shed 9 bases, and the junction held 0 bases outside the gene matches.

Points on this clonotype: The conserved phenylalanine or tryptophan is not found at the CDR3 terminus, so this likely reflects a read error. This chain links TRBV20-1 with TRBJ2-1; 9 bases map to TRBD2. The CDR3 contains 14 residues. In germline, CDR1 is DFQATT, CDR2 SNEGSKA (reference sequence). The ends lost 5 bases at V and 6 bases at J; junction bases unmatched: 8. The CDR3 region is CSARLAGGPNEQFS. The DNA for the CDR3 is TGCAGTGCTCGGCTTGCGGGGGGGCCCAATGAGCAGTTCTCC.

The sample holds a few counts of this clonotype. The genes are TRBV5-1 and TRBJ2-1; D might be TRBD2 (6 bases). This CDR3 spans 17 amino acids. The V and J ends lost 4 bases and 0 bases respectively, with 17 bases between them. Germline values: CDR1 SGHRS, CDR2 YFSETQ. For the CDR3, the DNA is TGCGCCAGCAGCCATGCTGGGACTGGAAGCTCCTACAATGAGCAGTTCTTC. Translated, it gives CASSHAGTGSSYNEQFF.

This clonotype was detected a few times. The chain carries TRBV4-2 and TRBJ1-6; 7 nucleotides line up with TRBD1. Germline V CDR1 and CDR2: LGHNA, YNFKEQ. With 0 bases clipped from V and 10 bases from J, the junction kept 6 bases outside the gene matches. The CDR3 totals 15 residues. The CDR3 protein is CASSQDQGGRSPLHF. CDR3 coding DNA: TGTGCCAGCAGCCAAGATCAAGGGGGCCGGTCACCCCTCCACTTT.

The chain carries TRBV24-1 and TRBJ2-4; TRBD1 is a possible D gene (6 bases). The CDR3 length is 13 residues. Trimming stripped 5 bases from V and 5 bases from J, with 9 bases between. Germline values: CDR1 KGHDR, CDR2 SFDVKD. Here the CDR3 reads CATSGSGENIQYF. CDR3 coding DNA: TGTGCCACCAGTGGTTCAGGGGAAAACATTCAGTACTTC.

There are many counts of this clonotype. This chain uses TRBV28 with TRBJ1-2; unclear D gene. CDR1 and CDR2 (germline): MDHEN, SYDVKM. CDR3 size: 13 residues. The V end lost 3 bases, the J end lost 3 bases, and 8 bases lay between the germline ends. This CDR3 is CASSFNGYYGYTF. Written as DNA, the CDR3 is TGTGCCAGCAGTTTTAACGGATACTATGGCTACACCTTC.

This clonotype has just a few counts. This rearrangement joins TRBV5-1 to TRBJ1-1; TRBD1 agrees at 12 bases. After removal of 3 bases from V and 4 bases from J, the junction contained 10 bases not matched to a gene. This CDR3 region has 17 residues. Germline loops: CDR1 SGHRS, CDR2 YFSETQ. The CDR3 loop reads CASSSGTGGAPGTEAFF. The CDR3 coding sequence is TGCGCCAGCAGCTCTGGGACAGGGGGCGCTCCTGGCACTGAAGCTTTCTTT.

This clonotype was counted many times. The CDR3 is CSVQGANNSPLHF. The CDR3, as DNA: TGCAGTGTACAGGGGGCCAATAATTCACCCCTCCACTTT. This chain uses TRBV20-1 with TRBJ1-6, with TRBD1 matching over 9 bases. CDR1 is DFQATT, CDR2 SNEGSKA, per germline (reference sequence). The CDR3 is made up of 13 amino acids. J was trimmed by 5 bases and V by 7 bases; bases with no gene match: 3.

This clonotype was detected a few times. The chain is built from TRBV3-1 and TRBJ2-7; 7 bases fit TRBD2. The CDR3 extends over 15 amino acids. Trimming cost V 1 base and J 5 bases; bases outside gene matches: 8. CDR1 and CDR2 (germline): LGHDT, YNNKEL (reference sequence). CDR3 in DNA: TGTGCCAGCAGCCAAGGGGCGGGAGCAAGGAACGAGCAGTACTTC. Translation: CASSQGAGARNEQYF.

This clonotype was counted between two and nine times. CDR3 in DNA: TGTGCCAGCAGCCAAGATTTGGGAGGGTATGGCTACACCTTC. Amino acid sequence: CASSQDLGGYGYTF. The V gene is TRBV4-2, the J gene TRBJ1-2; D not resolved. Trimming stripped 0 bases from V and 5 bases from J, with 10 bases between. This CDR3 region has 14 residues. Per germline, CDR1 LGHNA and CDR2 YNFKEQ.

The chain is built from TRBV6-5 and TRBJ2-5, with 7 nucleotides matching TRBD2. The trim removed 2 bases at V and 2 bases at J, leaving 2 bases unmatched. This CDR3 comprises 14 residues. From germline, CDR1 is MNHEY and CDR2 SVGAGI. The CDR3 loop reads CASSYAGGQETQYF. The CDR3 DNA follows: TGTGCCAGCAGTTACGCCGGGGGGCAAGAGACCCAGTACTTC.

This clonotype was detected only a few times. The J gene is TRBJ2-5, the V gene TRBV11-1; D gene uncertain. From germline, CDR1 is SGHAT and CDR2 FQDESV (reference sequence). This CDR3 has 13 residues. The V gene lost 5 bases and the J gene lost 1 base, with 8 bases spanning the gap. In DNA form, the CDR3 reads TGTGCCAGCAGCAGGGCTCTCCAAGAGACCCAGTACTTC. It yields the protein CASSRALQETQYF.

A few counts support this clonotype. CDR3 protein: CATSRTTSGGASDTQYF. The CDR3 coding sequence is TGTGCCACCAGCAGGACTACTAGCGGGGGGGCCTCAGATACGCAGTATTTT. The V gene is TRBV15, the J gene TRBJ2-3, with 13 bases aligning to TRBD2. CDR1 is LNHNV, CDR2 YYDKDF, per germline (reference sequence). This CDR3 region has 17 residues. Trimming removed 3 bases from V and 4 bases from J; junction bases left unmatched: 7.

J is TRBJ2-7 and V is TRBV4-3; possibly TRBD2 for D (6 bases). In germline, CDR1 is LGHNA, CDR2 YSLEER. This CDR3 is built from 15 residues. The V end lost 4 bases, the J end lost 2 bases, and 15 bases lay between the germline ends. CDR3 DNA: TGCGCCAGCAGCCCCGGGGGACTCGGGACCTACGAGCAGTACTTC. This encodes CASSPGGLGTYEQYF.

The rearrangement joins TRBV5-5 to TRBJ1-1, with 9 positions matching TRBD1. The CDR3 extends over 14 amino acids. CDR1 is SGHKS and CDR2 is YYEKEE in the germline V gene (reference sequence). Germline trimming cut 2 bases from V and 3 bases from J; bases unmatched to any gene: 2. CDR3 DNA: TGTGCCAGCAGCTTTCGGGACAGGGACACTGAAGCTTTCTTT. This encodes CASSFRDRDTEAFF.

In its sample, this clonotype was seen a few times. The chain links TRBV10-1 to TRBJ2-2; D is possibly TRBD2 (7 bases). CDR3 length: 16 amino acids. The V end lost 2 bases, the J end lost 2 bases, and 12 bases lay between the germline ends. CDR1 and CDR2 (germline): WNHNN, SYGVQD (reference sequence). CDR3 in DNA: TGCGCCAGCAGTGAGATGGCGGGGGCCAACACCGGGGAGCTGTTTTTT. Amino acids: CASSEMAGANTGELFF.